This TCR beta chain comes out of a study of cytomegalovirus exposure and HLA in healthy donors. Study outcomes and limitations: V- and J-gene trimming in TCR beta was tied to a missense DCLRE1C variant by an analysis performed later. Evidence from a later analysis indicated that most CMV-associated TCR beta chains looked HLA-restricted. Fewer N-insertions (relative to the approximately 700-donor mean) were reportedly seen in an Asian-associated ancestry cluster in a later analysis.

Worth noting for this clone: Antigen specificity is unknown.

The PCR was carried out with 60 Vbeta primers and 13 Jbeta primers. TCRdb's copy holds only in-frame clones and misses some; the assay was immunoSEQ multiplex PCR. Here the sample spans roughly 150,000 clones, over 75% being singletons. Germline CDR1 LGHNA, CDR2 YSLEER. The length of the CDR3 is 16 residues. J gave up 4 bases and V 0 bases, and 7 bases lay outside the gene matches. The sequence was collected from a man aged 45 to 65 in good health and CMV-seropositive. The V and J genes are TRBV4-3 and TRBJ1-2, with 8 bases matching TRBD1. Material for sequencing was PBMCs. The CDR3 region has the DNA TGCGCCAGCAGCCAAGATCCCCAGGGGGCGACCTATGGCTACACCTTC. Its translation is CASSQDPQGATYGYTF.